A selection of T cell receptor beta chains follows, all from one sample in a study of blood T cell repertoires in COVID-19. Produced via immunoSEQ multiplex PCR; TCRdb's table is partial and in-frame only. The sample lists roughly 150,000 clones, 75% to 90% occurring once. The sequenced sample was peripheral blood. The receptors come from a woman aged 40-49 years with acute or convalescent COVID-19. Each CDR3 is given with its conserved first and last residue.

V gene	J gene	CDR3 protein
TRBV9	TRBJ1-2	CASSAQGTGYTF
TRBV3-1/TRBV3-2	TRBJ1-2	CASSQVRTGLVGYTF
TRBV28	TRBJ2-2	CASSPPDRDNSGELFF
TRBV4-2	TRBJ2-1	CASSQGDRGSSYEQFF
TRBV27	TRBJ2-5	CASSLMTTGVGETQYF
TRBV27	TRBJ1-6	CASSLAGQGSPLHF
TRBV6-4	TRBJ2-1	CASSTGDASYNEQFF
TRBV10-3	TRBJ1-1	CAISDGPLEDTEAFF
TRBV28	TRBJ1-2	CASEDGTNYGYTF
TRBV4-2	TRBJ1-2	CASSQDFRVTGYGYTF
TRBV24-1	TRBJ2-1	CATSDASGRAVNEQFF
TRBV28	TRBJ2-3	CASTLQTSGEADTQYF
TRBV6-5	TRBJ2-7	CASTRTGTSTYEQYF
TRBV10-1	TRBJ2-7	CASSGVTSSEQYF
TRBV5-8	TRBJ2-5	CASSLGTPGETQYF
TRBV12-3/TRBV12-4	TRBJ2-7	CASSYERNEQYF